These T cell receptor beta chains were read from a single sample in a study of blood T cell repertoires in COVID-19. Profiled with immunoSEQ multiplex PCR; TCRdb holds only in-frame clones, not every one. Here the sample spans 98,000 or so clones, approximately 83% being singletons. The sequenced sample consisted of peripheral blood. The source of these receptors is a woman in her 70s with acute or convalescent COVID-19. Each CDR3 is given with its conserved first and last residue. The D gene is left open where the match is weak. Some rows have no size entry. The others give once, few or many, or a class for an expanded clone.

>-|TRBV4-2|-|TRBJ1-6
CASSQVVQGGSPLHF
TGTGCCAGCAGCCAAGTTGTGCAGGGTGGTTCACCCCTCCACTTT
>-|TRBV18|-|TRBJ1-3
CASSPPRDSGNTIYF
TGTGCCAGCTCCCCCCCCCGGGACTCTGGAAACACCATATATTTT
>-|TRBV6-5|TRBD1|TRBJ2-7
CASSYDRGGYEQYF
TGTGCCAGCAGCTATGACAGGGGAGGATACGAGCAGTACTTC
>-|TRBV10-3|-|TRBJ1-1
CAISELDRVNTEAFF
TGTGCCATCAGTGAACTGGACAGAGTGAACACTGAAGCTTTCTTT
>-|TRBV18|-|TRBJ1-1
CASSFLGALNTEAFF
TGTGCCAGCTCTTTCCTGGGGGCGTTGAACACTGAAGCTTTCTTT
>-|TRBV19|TRBD1|TRBJ2-2
CASSIEQGFGELFF
TGTGCCAGTAGTATAGAACAGGGGTTCGGGGAGCTGTTTTTT
>-|TRBV11-2|TRBD2|TRBJ2-1
CASSWISGSSYNEQFF
TGTGCCAGCAGCTGGATTAGCGGGAGCTCCTACAATGAGCAGTTCTTC
>-|TRBV2|-|TRBJ2-7
CASGGTARDVYEQYF
TGTGCCAGCGGCGGGACAGCCCGCGACGTATACGAGCAGTACTTC
>-|TRBV6-6|TRBD1|TRBJ1-4
CASRDRGLEKLFF
TGTGCCAGCAGGGACAGGGGCTTGGAAAAACTGTTTTTT
>-|TRBV2|-|TRBJ1-6
CASRQNNSPLHF
TGTGCCAGCCGACAGAATAATTCACCCCTCCACTTT
>-|TRBV6-5|-|TRBJ1-1
CASSYSNPPGGTEAFF
TGTGCCAGCAGTTACTCGAACCCCCCCGGGGGCACTGAAGCTTTCTTT
>-|TRBV11-2|-|TRBJ2-5
CASSPSLGETQYF
TGTGCCAGCAGCCCAAGTCTGGGCGAGACCCAGTACTTC
>-|TRBV2|-|TRBJ2-5
CASRLQETQYF
TGTGCCAGCAGACTGCAAGAGACCCAGTACTTC
>-|TRBV10-2|-|TRBJ2-1
CASSEYAAGFYNEQFF
TGCGCCAGCAGTGAGTATGCGGCGGGATTTTACAATGAGCAGTTCTTC
>-|TRBV9|TRBD1|TRBJ2-2
CASSVGQGQTGELFF
TGTGCCAGCAGCGTCGGACAGGGCCAAACGGGGGAGCTGTTTTTT
>few|TRBV18|-|TRBJ1-1
CASSPFAAEAFF
TGTGCCAGCTCACCATTTGCGGCTGAAGCTTTCTTT
>-|TRBV9|TRBD2|TRBJ2-1
CASSVRPSSGRGNEQFF
TGTGCCAGCAGCGTGAGGCCATCTAGCGGGAGGGGCAATGAGCAGTTCTTC
>-|TRBV2|-|TRBJ1-2
CASSESNSYGYTF
TGTGCCAGCAGTGAATCTAATTCCTATGGCTACACCTTC
>few|TRBV6-2/TRBV6-3|-|TRBJ1-2
CASSISEYYGYTF
TGTGCCAGCAGTATCTCGGAGTACTATGGCTACACCTTC
>-|TRBV3-1/TRBV3-2|-|TRBJ1-1
CASSPLLSMGRMNTEAFF
TGTGCCAGCAGCCCTCTCCTATCAATGGGGAGGATGAACACTGAAGCTTTCTTT
>-|TRBV12-3/TRBV12-4|-|TRBJ2-1
CASSLGLDGEQFF
TGTGCCAGCAGTTTAGGGCTAGATGGTGAGCAGTTCTTC
>-|TRBV6-2/TRBV6-3|TRBD1|TRBJ1-2
CASTPRTGTLWGYTF
TGTGCCAGCACCCCCCGGACAGGGACACTATGGGGCTACACCTTC
>-|TRBV7-8|-|TRBJ2-5
CASSLDSRETQYF
TGTGCCAGCAGCTTAGATTCTCGAGAGACCCAGTACTTC
>-|TRBV4-3|-|TRBJ1-2
CASSQVLGEPRYGYTF
TGCGCCAGCAGCCAAGTCTTGGGCGAACCCCGTTATGGCTACACCTTC
>-|TRBV28|TRBD1|TRBJ2-3
CASQDRATDTQYF
TGTGCCAGCCAGGACAGGGCCACAGATACGCAGTATTTT
>once|TRBV5-1|-|TRBJ2-3
CASSFRQASTDTQYF
TGCGCCAGCAGCTTCCGACAGGCTAGCACAGATACGCAGTATTTT
>-|TRBV28|-|TRBJ2-2
CASSQNLGVYTGELFF
TGTGCCAGCAGTCAAAACTTAGGGGTTTACACCGGGGAGCTGTTTTTT
>-|TRBV4-1|TRBD2|TRBJ2-3
CASSLPPFREGQDTQYF
TGCGCCAGCAGCCTCCCCCCGTTTCGGGAGGGTCAAGATACGCAGTATTTT
>once|TRBV7-9|-|TRBJ2-7
CASSFFASYEQYF
TGTGCCAGCAGCTTTTTTGCCAGCTACGAGCAGTACTTC
>few|TRBV7-9|TRBD1|TRBJ1-2
CASSPLGTDYGYTF
TGTGCCAGCAGCCCCTTGGGGACAGACTATGGCTACACCTTC
>once|TRBV27|TRBD1|TRBJ1-2
CASRLPGGGGGYTF
TGTGCCAGCAGACTCCCAGGGGGCGGAGGCGGCTACACCTTC
>-|TRBV28|TRBD1|TRBJ1-4
CASSRPQGSTEKLFF
TGTGCCAGCAGTCGCCCACAGGGGTCTACTGAAAAACTGTTTTTT
>-|TRBV20-1|-|TRBJ2-7
CSASISEQYF
TGCAGTGCTAGTATCAGCGAGCAGTACTTC
>-|TRBV2|-|TRBJ2-1
CARSTDNEQFF
TGTGCCAGGTCTACCGACAATGAGCAGTTCTTC
>-|TRBV9|-|TRBJ2-2
CASRNTINTGELFF
TGTGCCAGCAGGAATACTATCAACACCGGGGAGCTGTTTTTT
>-|TRBV5-6|-|TRBJ1-4
CASSLRRLGGEKLFF
TGTGCCAGCAGCTTGCGGCGGCTAGGTGGAGAAAAACTGTTTTTT
>-|TRBV6-5|-|TRBJ1-1
CASTEDFQRAFF
TGTGCCAGCACCGAGGACTTTCAGAGAGCTTTCTTT
>-|TRBV10-3|TRBD2|TRBJ2-2
CAIAGERELFF
TGTGCCATTGCGGGAGAGAGGGAGCTGTTTTTT
>-|TRBV27|TRBD1|TRBJ1-1
CASSLFGRGFTGNTEAFF
TGTGCCAGCAGTTTATTCGGCAGGGGGTTTACGGGGAACACTGAAGCTTTCTTT
>-|TRBV28|-|TRBJ2-2
CASSSYRTGELFF
TGTGCCAGCAGTTCCTACAGGACCGGGGAGCTGTTTTTT
>-|TRBV11-2|TRBD2|TRBJ2-2
CASSLLAGAQRMNTGELFF
TGTGCCAGCAGCTTACTAGCGGGGGCGCAAAGAATGAACACCGGGGAGCTGTTTTTT
>-|TRBV10-3|TRBD1|TRBJ2-7
CAISGGQTYEQYF
TGTGCCATCAGTGGGGGACAGACCTACGAGCAGTACTTC
>-|TRBV18|TRBD1|TRBJ1-2
CASSPGTGQATGYTF
TGTGCCAGCTCACCAGGGACAGGGCAAGCGACTGGCTACACCTTC
>-|TRBV15|TRBD1|TRBJ2-1
CATSPRAGQGSGVQFF
TGTGCCACCAGTCCCCGGGCGGGACAGGGATCTGGTGTGCAGTTCTTC
>-|TRBV6-2/TRBV6-3|-|TRBJ2-1
CASSYSGGTSNEQFF
TGTGCCAGCAGTTACTCGGGGGGGACATCCAATGAGCAGTTCTTC
>few|TRBV5-1|TRBD1|TRBJ2-3
CASSSQGEGDTQYF
TGCGCCAGCAGCTCCCAGGGGGAAGGAGATACGCAGTATTTT
>-|TRBV27|-|TRBJ2-1
CASRTGSSSYNEQFF
TGTGCCAGCCGCACCGGGAGTAGCTCCTACAATGAGCAGTTCTTC
>-|TRBV7-2|-|TRBJ2-2
CASSLQGTTGELFF
TGTGCCAGCAGCTTGCAGGGAACCACCGGGGAGCTGTTTTTT
>-|TRBV6-5|-|TRBJ1-3
CASSRGGTGNTIYF
TGTGCCAGCAGCCGAGGAGGGACCGGAAACACCATATATTTT
>-|TRBV3-1/TRBV3-2|-|TRBJ1-4
CASSQTQGSNEKLFF
TGTGCCAGCAGCCAGACACAGGGAAGTAATGAAAAACTGTTTTTT
>-|TRBV2|TRBD1|TRBJ1-2
CASRQGAVEGYTF
TGTGCCAGCAGACAGGGGGCCGTGGAGGGCTACACCTTC
>once|TRBV28|-|TRBJ1-5
CASSLGRADSNQPQHF
TGTGCCAGCAGTTTGGGGAGGGCAGATAGCAATCAGCCCCAGCATTTT
>-|TRBV27|-|TRBJ2-7
CASSLVAGRNYEQYF
TGTGCCAGCAGTTTGGTGGCGGGCCGAAACTACGAGCAGTACTTC